This paragraph reports one TCR beta chain. Its target is unknown. These data are taken from a study of blood T cells in healthy people across ages. The use of a sample-barcoded 5' primer and a J-beta primer mix characterized a second PCR of roughly 6 to 11 cycles. Every cDNA was tagged by a template-switch adaptor with 12 random nucleotides. A single record per CDR3 protein comes from TCRdb applying MiXCR to the 5' RACE reads. The sample records about 1.7 million distinct CDR3 sequences, 28% being singletons. Study-wide points: A conclusive naive versus antigen-experienced comparison was prevented by the unsorted PBMCs.

Trimming shortened V by 3 bases and J by 8 bases, and 10 bases separated the two germline ends. Germline V gene sequence: CDR1 ENHRY, CDR2 SYGVKD. The CDR3 contains 13 residues. V usage is TRBV10-3 and J usage is TRBJ1-4; no clear D gene. Input material: blood. The TCR comes from a woman in her 30s in good health. CDR3 sequence: CAISEGLWEKLFF. The CDR3 DNA reads as TGTGCCATCAGTGAAGGGTTGTGGGAAAAACTGTTTTTT.